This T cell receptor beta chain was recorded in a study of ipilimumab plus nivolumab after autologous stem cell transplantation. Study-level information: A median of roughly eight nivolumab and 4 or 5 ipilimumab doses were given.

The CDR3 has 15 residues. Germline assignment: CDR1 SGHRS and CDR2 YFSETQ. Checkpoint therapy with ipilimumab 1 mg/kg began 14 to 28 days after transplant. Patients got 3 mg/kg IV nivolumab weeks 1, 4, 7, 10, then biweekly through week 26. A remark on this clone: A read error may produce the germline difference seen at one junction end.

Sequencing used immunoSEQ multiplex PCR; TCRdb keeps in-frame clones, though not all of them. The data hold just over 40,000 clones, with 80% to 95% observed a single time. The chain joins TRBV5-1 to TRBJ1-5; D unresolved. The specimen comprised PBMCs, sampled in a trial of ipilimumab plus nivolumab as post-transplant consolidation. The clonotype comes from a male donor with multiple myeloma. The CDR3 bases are TGCGCCAGCAGCTTGGGACCGAGTAGCTATCAGCCCCAGCATTTT. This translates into CASSLGPSSYQPQHF.